The 29 T cell receptor beta chains presented below share a single source sample, sequenced in a study of blood T cell repertoires in COVID-19. Generated by immunoSEQ multiplex PCR, the TCRdb table keeps only in-frame clones and is missing some. The table has 390,000 or so clones, just under 90% seen once. The sample consisted of PBMCs or T cells enriched from blood (not recorded which). The receptors originated from a woman between 50 and 59 years old who had recovered from COVID-19.

This clone was seen only once. This chain links TRBV10-3 with TRBJ1-1; D might be TRBD1 (5 bases). The length of the CDR3 is 12 residues. The ends were cut back, 10 bases at V and 3 bases at J, with 12 bases in the middle. Germline lookup yields CDR1 ENHRY and CDR2 SYGVKD. The CDR3 sequence: CATWGMDTEAFF. For the CDR3, the DNA is TGTGCCACATGGGGCATGGACACTGAAGCTTTCTTT.

The V and J genes are TRBV14 and TRBJ1-6; 8 nucleotides align to TRBD1. The CDR3 spans 13 residues. Trimming cost V 4 bases and J 12 bases; bases outside gene matches: 5. Germline V gene data show CDR1 as SGHDN and CDR2 as FVKESK. The CDR3 sequence is CASSLTGGQPLHF. CDR3 bases: TGTGCCAGCAGCCTAACAGGGGGGCAACCCCTCCACTTT.

This chain joins TRBV19 and TRBJ2-3; the match to TRBD2 covers 11 bases. Trimming cost V 5 bases and J 8 bases; bases outside gene matches: 12. The CDR3 has 16 amino acids. Germline CDR1 LNHDA, CDR2 SQIVND (reference sequence). CDR3 protein: CASSVQTSGARGTQYF. CDR3 coding DNA: TGTGCCAGTAGTGTCCAGACTAGCGGGGCACGGGGTACGCAGTATTTT.

The chain carries TRBV27 and TRBJ1-5; weak D call: TRBD1 (6 bases). Germline lookup yields CDR1 MNHEY and CDR2 SMNVEV (reference sequence). The CDR3 is 13 residues long. V lost 4 bases and J lost 7, with 11 bases in between. The CDR3 nucleotides are TGTGCCAGCAGTTGGGACATCGGACAGCCCCAGCATTTT. It is translated as CASSWDIGQPQHF.

V gene TRBV6-2 or TRBV6-3 combines with J gene TRBJ2-7; 13 positions match TRBD2. V lost 6 bases, J lost 4 bases, and 6 bases stayed unmatched. This CDR3 is built from 15 residues. Germline V CDR1 and CDR2: MNHEY, SVGEGT. CDR3 coding DNA: TGTGCCAGCAGCCTGGGACTAGCGGGGATTTACGAGCAGTACTTC. It yields the protein CASSLGLAGIYEQYF.

The chain carries TRBV18 and TRBJ1-1, with 7 bases fitting TRBD1. The CDR3 is 13 amino acids. Germline lookup yields CDR1 KGHSH and CDR2 LQKENI. V shed 6 bases, J shed 6 bases, and the junction held 7 bases outside the gene matches. The CDR3 is CASSPTTGAEAFF. CDR3 DNA: TGTGCCAGCTCGCCAACTACAGGGGCTGAAGCTTTCTTT.

This clone was counted only a few times. The gene calls are TRBV29-1 and TRBJ2-3, with D tentatively TRBD2 (5 bases). Germline assignment: CDR1 SQVTM and CDR2 ANQGSEA. The CDR3 contains 12 residues. V was shortened by 3 bases and J by 4 bases, with 8 bases between the two germline ends. CDR3: CSVDEGSDTQYF. CDR3 DNA sequence: TGCAGCGTTGACGAGGGATCAGATACGCAGTATTTT.

The chain uses TRBV7-9 and TRBJ2-7, with a weak D call TRBD2 (7 bases). V lost 0 bases to trimming and J lost 2 bases, with 14 bases between them. Germline V lookup: CDR1 SEHNR, CDR2 FQNEAQ (reference sequence). CDR3 length: 16 residues. CDR3 protein: CASSLALGGATYEQYF. CDR3 sequence (DNA): TGTGCCAGCAGCTTAGCGCTAGGGGGGGCTACCTACGAGCAGTACTTC.

The rearrangement uses TRBV30 and TRBJ1-1; D perhaps matches TRBD1 (6 bases). V gave up 5 bases and J gave up 6 bases, with 13 bases separating them. The length of the CDR3 is 12 residues. Germline-derived CDR1 and CDR2 are GTSNPN and SVGIG (reference sequence). For the CDR3, the DNA is TGTGCCTGGGGCCGCGACAGGTCTGAAGCTTTCTTT. Translation: CAWGRDRSEAFF.

This clone was found once. The chain joins TRBV6-5 to TRBJ1-6; D gene uncertain. With 4 bases removed from V and 6 bases from J, the gap between germline ends came to 16 bases. The CDR3 runs 16 residues. CDR1 and CDR2 from the germline V gene are MNHEY and SVGAGI. The CDR3 spells CASSFLIPSINSPLHF. The DNA for the CDR3 is TGTGCCAGCAGTTTCCTAATACCTTCCATTAATTCACCCCTCCACTTT.

The gene calls are TRBV19 and TRBJ1-1; D is ambiguous. CDR3 size: 16 residues. Germline assignment: CDR1 LNHDA and CDR2 SQIVND (reference sequence). The V end was cut by 1 base, the J end by 3 bases, with 15 bases between. CDR3 in amino acids: CASSIVRGSGDTEAFF. For the CDR3, the DNA is TGTGCCAGTAGTATAGTACGGGGATCCGGTGACACTGAAGCTTTCTTT.

The gene calls are TRBV6-5 and TRBJ2-7, with 8 bases that match TRBD1. CDR3 length equals 13 residues. Trimming took 7 bases from V and 7 from J; bases not matched to a gene: 9. From germline, CDR1 is MNHEY and CDR2 SVGAGI. CDR3 sequence: CASTKDRVGEQYF. The CDR3 region has the DNA TGTGCCAGCACTAAGGACAGGGTCGGGGAGCAGTACTTC.

J is TRBJ1-1 and V is TRBV7-9; 9 bases line up with TRBD1. J lost 6 bases, V lost 6 bases, and 11 bases had no gene match. The CDR3 has 15 residues. CDR1 SEHNR and CDR2 FQNEAQ come from the germline V gene (reference sequence). In DNA, the CDR3 is TGTGCCAGCAGACCCCAGGGGACAGGGTTTGCTGAAGCTTTCTTT. This translates into CASRPQGTGFAEAFF.

This sequence joins TRBV13 and TRBJ2-5, with 7 bases lining up with TRBD2. In germline, CDR1 is PRHDT, CDR2 FYEKMQ (reference sequence). The CDR3 spans 14 residues. V lost 5 bases and J lost 2; bases outside the gene matches: 5. The chain's CDR3 is CASSIRGLQETQYF. In nucleotides, the CDR3 is TGTGCCAGCAGCATACGGGGACTACAAGAGACCCAGTACTTC.

This chain connects TRBV6-5 to TRBJ1-4; D unresolved. The V gene's germline CDR1 is MNHEY and CDR2 SVGAGI. Trimming removed 9 bases at V and 4 bases at J, with 15 bases between. The CDR3 has 14 amino acids. The CDR3 nucleotides are TGTGCCAGACAATTCCGACAAATTAATGAAAAACTGTTTTTT. Translation: CARQFRQINEKLFF.

This clone was recorded once. The rearrangement links TRBV5-6 to TRBJ1-2, with 7 bases matching TRBD1. V dropped 4 bases and J dropped 8; count of bases not matched to a gene: 11. The CDR3 consists of 14 residues. Germline CDR1 reads SGHDT; CDR2 reads YYEEEE. The CDR3 spells CASSVDRRGLGYTF. DNA of the CDR3: TGTGCCAGCAGCGTGGACAGGAGAGGTTTGGGCTACACCTTC.

The chain employs TRBV9 and TRBJ2-1, with TRBD1 identical over 10 bases. V was pared by 0 bases and J by 7 bases, with 4 bases of the junction left unmatched. CDR1 and CDR2 (germline): SGDLS, YYNGEE. CDR3 length equals 15 residues. The chain's CDR3 is CASSVEGQGSNEQFF. CDR3 coding DNA: TGTGCCAGCAGCGTAGAGGGACAGGGGTCGAATGAGCAGTTCTTC.

The chain is built from TRBV4-1 and TRBJ1-5, with D possibly TRBD1 on 6 matching bases. Trimming removed 3 bases at V and 7 bases at J, with 13 bases between. The germline CDR1 and CDR2 sequences are MGHRA and YSYEKL. The CDR3 runs to 14 residues. CDR3 in DNA: TGCGCCAGCAGCCATAGGGGGAATGGGCAGCCCCAGCATTTT. Amino acid sequence: CASSHRGNGQPQHF.

On this clone itself: One end of the junction fails to match germline, which may point to a read error. The chain carries TRBV3-1 (or the pseudogene TRBV3-2) and TRBJ1-5; 10 bases match TRBD1. From germline, CDR1 is LGHDT and CDR2 YNNKEL (reference sequence). The CDR3 covers 14 residues. The CDR3 sequence is CASSVTGGNQPQHF. The CDR3 nucleotides read TGTGCCAGCAGCGTGACAGGGGGCAACCAGCCCCAGCATTTT.

J is TRBJ2-5 and V is TRBV7-2, with a possible D match to TRBD1 (6 bases). This CDR3 has 15 amino acids. The V and J ends lost 5 bases and 5 bases respectively, with 18 bases between them. The V gene's germline CDR1 is SGHTA and CDR2 FQGNSA. CDR3 sequence (DNA): TGTGCCAGCAGCCCCAGACCACAGGGTTCGGAGACCCAGTACTTC. It encodes CASSPRPQGSETQYF.

The J gene is TRBJ2-7, the V gene TRBV5-1; TRBD2 is a possible D gene (6 bases). The CDR3 has 14 residues. Trimming removed 5 bases from V and 0 bases from J, with 12 bases in between. Germline lookup yields CDR1 SGHRS and CDR2 YFSETQ. The chain's CDR3 is CASRRDVRSYEQYF. The CDR3 region has the DNA TGCGCCAGCAGGCGGGACGTTCGCTCCTACGAGCAGTACTTC.

The chain recombines TRBV12-3 or TRBV12-4 with TRBJ1-2; TRBD1 is a possible D gene (5 bases). CDR3 length equals 12 residues. The V end lost 2 bases, the J end lost 8 bases, and 9 bases lay between the germline ends. Here the CDR3 DNA reads TGTGCCAGCAGTTTACAGGGTAACGGCTACACCTTC. Translation: CASSLQGNGYTF.

The chain recombines TRBV4-1 with TRBJ2-5; D unresolved. This CDR3 has 14 amino acids. The ends were cut back, 3 bases at V and 1 base at J, with 9 bases in the middle. Germline V gene sequence: CDR1 MGHRA, CDR2 YSYEKL. CDR3 region: CASSHWSGQETQYF. The CDR3 nucleotides read TGCGCCAGCAGCCATTGGTCCGGCCAAGAGACCCAGTACTTC.

In its sample, this clone was seen a few times. This sequence joins TRBV10-2 and TRBJ1-2; TRBD1 aligns across 7 bases. Germline values: CDR1 WSHSY, CDR2 SAAADI. This CDR3 spans 13 amino acids. V dropped 6 bases and J dropped 8; count of bases not matched to a gene: 9. CDR3 in amino acids: CASRGDRSAGYTF. The CDR3, as DNA: TGCGCCAGCAGAGGGGACAGATCGGCAGGCTACACCTTC.

V and J are TRBV20-1 and TRBJ1-2, with 10 bases fitting TRBD1. This CDR3 has 11 amino acids. From germline, CDR1 is DFQATT and CDR2 SNEGSKA (reference sequence). The J segment lost 8 bases and the V segment lost 5 bases, leaving 2 bases of the junction unmatched. The CDR3 nucleotides read TGCAGTGCTGCGGACAGGGGGGGCTACACCTTC. Protein product: CSAADRGGYTF.

The V and J genes are TRBV11-2 and TRBJ1-2, with TRBD1 as a possible D gene (5 bases). The V and J ends lost 6 bases and 7 bases respectively, with 12 bases between them. The CDR3 loop spans 12 amino acids. Germline CDR1 and CDR2: SGHAT and FQNNGV. In DNA, the CDR3 is TGTGCCAGCAGTCCAGTGGGGGGTGGCTACACCTTC. This gives the protein CASSPVGGGYTF.

V is TRBV28 and J is TRBJ1-6; D might be TRBD1 (5 bases). CDR1 and CDR2 from the germline V gene are MDHEN and SYDVKM. Trimming cost V 1 base and J 8 bases, with 18 bases left between them. The CDR3 runs to 17 residues. The CDR3 loop reads CASSLFHSGGRHSPLHF. CDR3 DNA sequence: TGTGCCAGCAGTTTATTCCATTCCGGGGGTCGGCATTCACCCCTCCACTTT.

The rearrangement joins TRBV7-2 to TRBJ2-7, with a tentative D call TRBD1 (6 bases). CDR1 and CDR2 from the germline V gene are SGHTA and FQGNSA. CDR3 length: 13 residues. Trimming cost V 7 bases and J 3 bases, with 13 bases left between them. CDR3 DNA sequence: TGTGCCAGCACACAGGGACGCGACTACGAGCAGTACTTC. It is translated as CASTQGRDYEQYF.

V is TRBV6-1 and J is TRBJ1-2; 7 bases map to TRBD1. V was pared by 4 bases and J by 2 bases, with 10 bases of the junction left unmatched. The CDR3 loop spans 16 amino acids. From germline, CDR1 is MNHNS and CDR2 SASEGT. CDR3 in DNA: TGTGCCAGCAGTGCCTGGGGGGAAGGGGGCAACTATGGCTACACCTTC. Its protein product is CASSAWGEGGNYGYTF.